This TCR beta chain was sequenced for a study of OX40 agonist ivuxolimab in advanced cancers. The overall study: Six ivuxolimab dose levels, 0.01 to 10 mg/kg, were given intravenously every 2 weeks.

In germline, CDR1 is MNHNS, CDR2 SASEGT. The CDR3 is made up of 14 amino acids. V lost 4 bases, J lost 2 bases, and 10 bases lay in between. Repertoires were generated with immunoSEQ multiplex PCR, while TCRdb's copy carries only in-frame clones and drops some. The sample shows some 21,000 clones, 87% of them seen only once. The sample holds a few counts of this clone. This TCR came from an adult with an advanced solid tumor such as melanoma, head and neck, liver or kidney cancer. Sequenced here: CD4+ or CD8+ T cells sorted from blood, sampled in a trial of the OX40 agonist ivuxolimab. V and J are TRBV6-1 and TRBJ2-3; no definite D call. CDR3 protein: CASSGVQITDTQYF. Written as DNA, the CDR3 is TGTGCCAGCAGTGGGGTTCAAATCACAGATACGCAGTATTTT.